These T cell receptor beta chains were read from a single sample in a study of blood T cell repertoires in COVID-19. Profiled with immunoSEQ multiplex PCR; TCRdb holds only in-frame clones, not every one. The sample holds under 200,000 clones; less than 90% are singletons and the top ten take 14%. Sequencing was carried out using peripheral blood. Source of these receptors: a woman aged 70-85 years with COVID-19, enrolled during active disease. Each CDR3 is given with its conserved first and last residue. Fields, in order: CDR3 length, clone size, J gene, V gene, D gene, CDR3 protein, CDR3 DNA. The D gene is left open where the match is weak. Size is omitted from some rows. Given values are once, few, many or a class for expanded clones.

>13|-|TRBJ2-3|TRBV12-3/TRBV12-4|-
CASSRVRGDTQYF
TGTGCCAGCAGCCGCGTGAGGGGGGATACGCAGTATTTT
>14|once|TRBJ1-3|TRBV19|-
CASSVTYSGNTIYF
TGTGCCAGTAGTGTCACCTACTCTGGAAACACCATATATTTT
>14|once|TRBJ2-7|TRBV7-2|TRBD2
CASSPTSGRYEQYF
TGTGCCAGCAGCCCAACTAGCGGGAGGTACGAGCAGTACTTC
>17|-|TRBJ1-4|TRBV19|-
CASSISAGARINEKLFF
TGTGCCAGTAGTATATCGGCAGGGGCGCGGATTAATGAAAAACTGTTTTTT
>16|-|TRBJ1-2|TRBV5-1|TRBD1
CASSLRPTGEPYGYTF
TGCGCCAGCAGCCTCCGACCGACAGGGGAGCCCTATGGCTACACCTTC
>15|-|TRBJ1-4|TRBV24-1|-
CATSDGGATNEKLFF
TGTGCCACCAGTGACGGGGGAGCGACTAATGAAAAACTGTTTTTT
>15|-|TRBJ1-1|TRBV18|-
CASSPQFGGNTEAFF
TGTGCCAGCTCACCCCAGTTTGGAGGGAACACTGAAGCTTTCTTT
>16|-|TRBJ2-5|TRBV2|TRBD2
CASTELSGEAPETQYF
TGTGCCAGCACCGAACTTAGCGGGGAAGCCCCAGAGACCCAGTACTTC
>14|-|TRBJ2-2|TRBV19|-
CASSIDRNTGELFF
TGTGCCAGTAGTATCGACAGGAACACCGGGGAGCTGTTTTTT
>14|few|TRBJ1-1|TRBV30|-
CAWSVSYPPAEAFF
TGTGCCTGGAGTGTTTCCTATCCTCCCGCTGAAGCTTTCTTT
>14|-|TRBJ2-7|TRBV19|TRBD2
CASSTRTSNDEQYF
TGTGCCAGTAGTACGCGGACTAGCAACGACGAGCAGTACTTC
>15|-|TRBJ2-3|TRBV5-1|-
CASSLAGTSTDTQYF
TGCGCCAGCAGTCTGGCGGGGACTAGCACAGATACGCAGTATTTT
>18|-|TRBJ2-3|TRBV19|TRBD2
CASSMPSGSGGSLDTQYF
TGTGCCAGTAGTATGCCCTCGGGGAGCGGGGGATCCCTAGATACGCAGTATTTT
>14|-|TRBJ2-2|TRBV5-6|TRBD2
CASAGLAGDVELFF
TGTGCCAGCGCGGGTCTAGCGGGGGACGTGGAGCTGTTTTTT
>14|-|TRBJ1-1|TRBV9|-
CASSMRGSNTEAFF
TGTGCCAGCAGTATGCGGGGGTCGAACACTGAAGCTTTCTTT
>14|-|TRBJ2-5|TRBV19|TRBD1
CASTRTGNGETQYF
TGTGCCAGTACCCGGACAGGGAATGGGGAGACCCAGTACTTC
>13|-|TRBJ1-1|TRBV10-3|-
CAISVQGGTEAFF
TGTGCCATCAGTGTTCAGGGTGGCACTGAAGCTTTCTTT
>14|-|TRBJ2-1|TRBV10-3|-
CAIRKSGSHNEQFF
TGTGCCATCAGGAAATCAGGGTCCCACAATGAGCAGTTCTTC
>14|-|TRBJ2-3|TRBV5-1|TRBD1
CASSRDRVTDTQYF
TGCGCCAGCAGTCGGGACAGGGTTACAGATACGCAGTATTTT
>15|-|TRBJ1-6|TRBV5-1|TRBD1
CASRMGDSLNSPLHF
TGCGCCAGCAGGATGGGGGACAGCTTAAATTCACCCCTCCACTTT
>14|-|TRBJ1-5|TRBV30|-
CAWSVFTQNQPQHF
TGTGCCTGGAGTGTTTTCACTCAAAATCAGCCCCAGCATTTT
>14|-|TRBJ1-5|TRBV12-5|-
CASARLAGNQPQHF
TGTGCTAGTGCCCGGCTGGCGGGCAATCAGCCCCAGCATTTT
>17|few|TRBJ1-1|TRBV3-1/TRBV3-2|-
CASSQEGRMHSHTEAFF
TGTGCCAGCAGCCAAGAGGGGAGGATGCACAGCCACACTGAAGCTTTCTTT
>13|-|TRBJ1-3|TRBV5-6|-
CASSFGQTDTIYF
TGTGCCAGCAGCTTCGGACAGACGGACACCATATATTTT
>13|-|TRBJ1-2|TRBV6-7|TRBD1
CATLPGQRYGYTF
TGTGCCACACTCCCGGGACAGCGCTATGGCTACACCTTC
>13|once|TRBJ2-1|TRBV27|TRBD2
CASSLNSWTRNIF
TGTGCCAGCAGTTTAAATTCCTGGACTAGGAATATCTTC
>16|-|TRBJ2-2|TRBV3-1/TRBV3-2|TRBD2
CATRGAGGRGTGELFF
TGTGCCACGCGTGGAGCGGGGGGGAGAGGAACCGGGGAGCTGTTTTTT
>16|-|TRBJ2-1|TRBV5-6|-
CASSLAAGGSYNEQFF
TGTGCCAGCAGCTTGGCCGCCGGGGGCTCCTACAATGAGCAGTTCTTC
>14|-|TRBJ1-5|TRBV4-1|TRBD1
CASSQGDRGQPQHF
TGCGCCAGCAGCCAAGGGGACAGGGGTCAGCCCCAGCATTTT
>15|-|TRBJ1-3|TRBV5-1|TRBD1
CASSWDRETGNTIYF
TGCGCCAGCAGCTGGGACAGGGAGACTGGAAACACCATATATTTT
>14|-|TRBJ1-3|TRBV6-5|TRBD1
CASSLNRGGNTIYF
TGTGCCAGCAGTCTGAACAGGGGTGGAAACACCATATATTTT
>16|-|TRBJ2-2|TRBV11-3|-
CASSLGQGAGTGELFF
TGTGCCAGCAGCTTAGGTCAAGGGGCGGGGACCGGGGAGCTGTTTTTT
>14|-|TRBJ2-5|TRBV7-6|-
CASSSSRLKETQYF
TGTGCCAGCAGCTCGTCTAGACTCAAAGAGACCCAGTACTTC
>15|-|TRBJ1-1|TRBV19|-
CASSIEAGENTEAFF
TGTGCCAGTAGTATAGAGGCAGGGGAGAACACTGAAGCTTTCTTT
>14|-|TRBJ2-2|TRBV15|-
CATSRDLAEGELFF
TGTGCCACCAGCAGAGATCTAGCTGAAGGGGAGCTGTTTTTT
>11|-|TRBJ2-1|TRBV27|-
CASGRNNEQFF
TGTGCCAGCGGGAGGAACAATGAGCAGTTCTTC
>15|-|TRBJ1-2|TRBV4-2|-
CASSPRPSPGYGYTF
TGTGCCAGCAGCCCTAGACCCAGCCCGGGCTATGGCTACACCTTC
>14|-|TRBJ2-1|TRBV7-3|TRBD1
CASSLGTGQGEQFF
TGTGCCAGCAGCTTAGGGACAGGGCAGGGTGAGCAGTTCTTC
>13|-|TRBJ1-4|TRBV27|-
CASSFWGGEKLFF
TGTGCCAGCAGTTTCTGGGGCGGTGAAAAACTGTTTTTT
>12|-|TRBJ1-2|TRBV6-1|-
CASSELSYGYTF
TGTGCCAGCAGTGAACTTTCCTATGGCTACACCTTC
>15|once|TRBJ2-7|TRBV11-2|-
CASSLERDSNYEQYF
TGTGCCAGCAGCTTGGAGAGAGACAGTAACTACGAGCAGTACTTC
>13|-|TRBJ2-7|TRBV18|-
CASSYDTGPQQYF
TGTGCCAGCTCATACGATACAGGGCCCCAGCAGTACTTC
>13|-|TRBJ1-2|TRBV9|TRBD1
CASSEQGDYGYTF
TGTGCCAGCAGCGAGCAGGGGGACTATGGCTACACCTTC
>13|-|TRBJ2-2|TRBV5-4|-
CASSAPTVGELFF
TGTGCCAGCAGCGCTCCAACAGTTGGGGAGCTGTTTTTT
>12|once|TRBJ1-2|TRBV28|-
CASSLPLNGYTF
TGTGCCAGCAGTTTACCTCTAAACGGCTACACCTTC
>14|-|TRBJ2-5|TRBV18|-
CASSPPSKQETQYF
TGTGCCAGCTCACCACCGTCCAAACAAGAGACCCAGTACTTC
>14|-|TRBJ2-3|TRBV3-1/TRBV3-2|-
CASSQDNRADTQYF
TGTGCCAGCAGCCAAGATAACAGGGCAGATACGCAGTATTTT
>13|-|TRBJ2-5|TRBV11-1|TRBD1
CASSQGAGETQYF
TGTGCCAGCAGCCAGGGGGCGGGAGAGACCCAGTACTTC